These T cell receptor beta chains were read from a single sample in a study of CD8 T cells in Susac syndrome. TCRdb processed the immunoSEQ multiplex PCR reads anew with MiXCR; each CDR3 protein has one entry. This sample has tens of thousands of distinct CDR3 sequences; around 96% occur once, and the top ten carry roughly 0.44%. Sequenced: CD8+ T cells from PBMCs. Receptors were obtained from a human donor with Susac syndrome. Both conserved end residues are part of each CDR3. A D gene is named only where the DNA matches it firmly. Clone size is shown for a subset of rows, as once, few, many or a class of expanded clone.

abundance,j_gene,len,v_gene,d_gene,CDR3nt,CDR3aa
.,TRBJ1-5,14,TRBV5-6,.,TGTGCCAGCAGCTTCGCACAGGGCAATCAGCCCCAGCATTTT,CASSFAQGNQPQHF
.,TRBJ1-6,13,TRBV7-9,.,TGTGCCAGCAGCTTTGTTAGCTCGGAAACCCTCCACTTT,CASSFVSSETLHF
.,TRBJ1-2,15,TRBV3-1,TRBD1,TGTGCCAGCAGCCAAGATAGGGGCAGGGGGCATGGCTACACCTTC,CASSQDRGRGHGYTF
once,TRBJ1-1,16,TRBV30,TRBD1,TGTGCCTGGAACCCCCGGGACAGGGGGTTGAGAACTGAAGCTTTCTTT,CAWNPRDRGLRTEAFF
.,TRBJ1-5,13,TRBV25-1,.,TGTGCCAGCAGTGAACAGCTATATCAGCCCCAGCATTTT,CASSEQLYQPQHF
.,TRBJ2-7,14,TRBV30,TRBD2,TGTGCCTGGAGTTCTAGCGGGAGCTCCTACGAGCAGTACTTC,CAWSSSGSSYEQYF
.,TRBJ2-5,15,TRBV18,.,TGTGCCAGCTCACTGGAAGACAGGTCATCGGAGACCCAGTACTTC,CASSLEDRSSETQYF
once,TRBJ2-7,15,TRBV20-1,TRBD2,TGCAGTGCTAGATCCTCTAGCGGGAGCCCCTACGAGCAGTACTTC,CSARSSSGSPYEQYF
.,TRBJ2-1,14,TRBV24-1,.,TGTGCCACCAGTGATTTCTCAGGGACGAATGAGCAGTTCTTC,CATSDFSGTNEQFF
once,TRBJ2-3,17,TRBV27,TRBD2,TGTGCCAGCAGCCTCAATCTGGGGGACTATATTGCAGATACGCAGTATTTT,CASSLNLGDYIADTQYF
.,TRBJ2-1,14,TRBV9,TRBD1,TGTGCCAGCAGCGTAAGGACAGGGCGATGGGAGCAGTTCTTC,CASSVRTGRWEQFF
.,TRBJ2-6,14,TRBV13,.,TGTGCCAGCAGCCCCCTGAGGGGGGCCAACGTCCTGACTTTC,CASSPLRGANVLTF
.,TRBJ2-7,15,TRBV18,TRBD1,TGTGCCAGCTCACCACGGGGACAGGGATCCCACGAGCAGTACTTC,CASSPRGQGSHEQYF
.,TRBJ1-1,17,TRBV4-1,TRBD1,TGCGCCAGCAGCCAAGAGGAGGGGGCCAGATTGAACACTGAAGCTTTCTTT,CASSQEEGARLNTEAFF
.,TRBJ2-1,11,TRBV29-1,.,TGCAGCGTTGGACAGTACAATGAGCAGTTCTTC,CSVGQYNEQFF
.,TRBJ2-5,14,TRBV7-8,.,TGTGCCAGCGGCCACCCGACAGTCCAAGAGACCCAGTACTTC,CASGHPTVQETQYF
.,TRBJ2-3,14,TRBV11-3,.,TGTGCCAGCAGCTCGGAAACAAGCACAGATACGCAGTATTTT,CASSSETSTDTQYF
.,TRBJ2-3,15,TRBV6-5,TRBD2,TGTGCCAGCAGTTATACTAGCGGGGGGGCAGATACGCAGTATTTT,CASSYTSGGADTQYF
.,TRBJ2-7,12,TRBV29-1,.,TGCAGCGTTGAAGGGGGCGGCTACGAGCAGTACTTC,CSVEGGGYEQYF
.,TRBJ1-1,16,TRBV15,TRBD1,TGTGCCACCAGCAGAGTACCCAGGGGGCGAGACACTGAAGCTTTCTTT,CATSRVPRGRDTEAFF
.,TRBJ2-1,13,TRBV24-1,.,TGTGCCACCAGTGATGTTTCTGGGGGTGAGCAGTTCTTC,CATSDVSGGEQFF
.,TRBJ2-1,13,TRBV4-3,TRBD1,TGCGCCAGCAGCCAGACAGGGACCAATGAGCAGTTCTTC,CASSQTGTNEQFF
.,TRBJ1-2,15,TRBV27,.,TGTGCCAGCAGTTGGGGGTGGTCGGGTATGGATGGCTACACCTTC,CASSWGWSGMDGYTF
.,TRBJ2-2,14,TRBV19,TRBD1,TGTGCCCCACCGGGACAGGGTGGCACCGGGGAGCTGTTTTTT,CAPPGQGGTGELFF
.,TRBJ1-2,12,TRBV7-9,.,TGTGCCAGCAGCCCCGGTATTGGGGGCTACACCTTC,CASSPGIGGYTF
.,TRBJ2-3,15,TRBV13,TRBD2,TGTGCCAGCAGCTTACTACTAGCGGACACAGATACGCAGTATTTT,CASSLLLADTDTQYF
few,TRBJ2-1,14,TRBV6-1,.,TGTGCCATCACCGACGGGACCGTTACCAATGAGCAGTTCTTC,CAITDGTVTNEQFF
.,TRBJ2-5,15,TRBV20-1,.,TGCAGTGCTAGAGCGATCCCCAGGGTCCGGGAGACCCAGTACTTC,CSARAIPRVRETQYF
.,TRBJ2-1,11,TRBV29-1,TRBD2,TGCAGCGTGCCTTGGCGGGGGGGGCAGTTCTTC,CSVPWRGGQFF
.,TRBJ2-1,13,TRBV9,.,TGTGCCAGCAGCTCGGTAGCTGGCAATGAGCAGTTCTTC,CASSSVAGNEQFF
.,TRBJ1-1,13,TRBV27,TRBD1,TGTGCCAGCAGTGTCTCAGGGGGGTCTGAAGCTTTCTTT,CASSVSGGSEAFF
.,TRBJ1-5,13,TRBV27,.,TGTGCCAGCAGCCTAGTGGGAAATCAGCCCCAGCATTTT,CASSLVGNQPQHF
.,TRBJ2-1,13,TRBV6-4,TRBD2,TGTGCCAGCAGTGACGGGACTAGCAATGAGCAGTTCTTC,CASSDGTSNEQFF
.,TRBJ1-2,13,TRBV7-6,.,TGTGCCAGCAGCTTAGCGGCCGGGAACGGCTACACCTTC,CASSLAAGNGYTF
.,TRBJ2-3,17,TRBV28,TRBD2,TGTGCCAGCAGTATCGGACTAGCGGGAATTAGCACAGATACGCAGTATTTT,CASSIGLAGISTDTQYF
.,TRBJ2-7,14,TRBV27,.,TGTGCCAGCAGTTTATCGATAGCTTCCTACGAGCAGTACTTC,CASSLSIASYEQYF
.,TRBJ2-3,13,TRBV14,.,TGTGCCAGCAGCCAAGCACTCACAGATACGCAGTATTTT,CASSQALTDTQYF
.,TRBJ2-1,16,TRBV13,.,TGTGCCAGCAGCTTTAGCAGGGGTGAAAGATACAATGAGCAGTTCTTC,CASSFSRGERYNEQFF
.,TRBJ2-1,14,TRBV20-1,TRBD2,TGCAGTGCTTCCCCCGGGGCGGGAGAGGTTGAGCAGTTCTTC,CSASPGAGEVEQFF
.,TRBJ2-7,12,TRBV30,.,TGTGCCTGGATGGGGGGAGGCTACGAGCAGTACTTC,CAWMGGGYEQYF